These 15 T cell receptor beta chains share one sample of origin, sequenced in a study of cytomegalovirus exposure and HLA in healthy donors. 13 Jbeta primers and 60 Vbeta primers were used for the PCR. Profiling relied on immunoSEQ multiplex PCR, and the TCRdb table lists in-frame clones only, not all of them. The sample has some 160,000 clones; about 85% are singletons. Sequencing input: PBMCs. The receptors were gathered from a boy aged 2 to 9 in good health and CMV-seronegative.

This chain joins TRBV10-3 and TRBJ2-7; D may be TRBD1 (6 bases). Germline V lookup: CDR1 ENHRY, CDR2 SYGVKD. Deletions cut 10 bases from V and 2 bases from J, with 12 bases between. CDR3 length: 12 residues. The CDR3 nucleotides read TGTGCCACCGGACAGAACACCTACGAGCAGTACTTC. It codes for CATGQNTYEQYF.

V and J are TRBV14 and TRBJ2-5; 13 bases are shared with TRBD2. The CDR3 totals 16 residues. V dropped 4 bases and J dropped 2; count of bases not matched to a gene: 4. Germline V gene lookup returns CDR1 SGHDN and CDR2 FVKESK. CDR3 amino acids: CASSLETSGGQETQYF. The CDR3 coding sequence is TGTGCCAGCAGCCTCGAGACTAGCGGGGGGCAAGAGACCCAGTACTTC. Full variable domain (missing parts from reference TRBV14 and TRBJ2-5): EAGVTQFPSHSVIEKGQTVTLRCDPISGHDNLYWYRRVMGKEIKFLLHFVKESKQDESGMPNNRFLAERTGGTYSTLKVQPAELEDSGVYFCASSLETSGGQETQYFGPGTRLLVL.

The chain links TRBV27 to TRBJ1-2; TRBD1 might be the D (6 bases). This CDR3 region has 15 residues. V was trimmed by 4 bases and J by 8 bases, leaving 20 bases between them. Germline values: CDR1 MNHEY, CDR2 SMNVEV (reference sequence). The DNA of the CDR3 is TGTGCCAGCAGTTCCGCGGACAGCCGACGGGGAGGCTACACCTTC. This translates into CASSSADSRRGGYTF.

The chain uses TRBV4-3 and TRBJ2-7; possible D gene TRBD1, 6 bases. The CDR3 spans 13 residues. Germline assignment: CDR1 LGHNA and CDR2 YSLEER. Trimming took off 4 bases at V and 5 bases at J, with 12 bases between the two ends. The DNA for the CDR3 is TGCGCCAGCAGCCGCCTGAGGGGGAACGAGCAGTACTTC. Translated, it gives CASSRLRGNEQYF.

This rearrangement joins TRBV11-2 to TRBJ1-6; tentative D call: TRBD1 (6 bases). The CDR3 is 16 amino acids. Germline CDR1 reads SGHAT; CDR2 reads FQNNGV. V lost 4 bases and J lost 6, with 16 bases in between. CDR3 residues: CASSSLNRVRNSPLHF. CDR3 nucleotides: TGTGCCAGCAGCTCCCTCAACAGGGTCCGTAATTCACCCCTCCACTTT.

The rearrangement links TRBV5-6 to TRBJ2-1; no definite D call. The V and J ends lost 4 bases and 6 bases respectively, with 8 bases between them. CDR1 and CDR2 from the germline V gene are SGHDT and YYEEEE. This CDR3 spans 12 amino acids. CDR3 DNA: TGTGCCAGCAGCGAATACGGCAATGAGCAGTTCTTC. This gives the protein CASSEYGNEQFF. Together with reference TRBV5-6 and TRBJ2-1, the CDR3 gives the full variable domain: DAGVTQSPTHLIKTRGQQVTLRCSPKSGHDTVSWYQQALGQGPQFIFQYYEEEERQRGNFPDRFSGHQFPNYSSELNVNALLLGDSALYLCASSEYGNEQFFGPGTRLTVL.

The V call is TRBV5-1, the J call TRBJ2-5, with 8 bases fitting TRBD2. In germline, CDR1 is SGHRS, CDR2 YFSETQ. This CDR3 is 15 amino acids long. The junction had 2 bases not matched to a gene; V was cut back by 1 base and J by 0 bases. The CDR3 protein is CASSLTSGYQETQYF. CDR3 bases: TGCGCCAGCAGCTTGACTAGCGGTTACCAAGAGACCCAGTACTTC.

CDR3 sequence reads: CASSRPGQRKQAFF. CDR3 sequence (DNA): TGTGCCAGCAGCAGACCGGGACAGAGAAAGCAAGCTTTCTTT. This chain links TRBV28 with TRBJ1-1; 7 bases are shared with TRBD1. V gave up 6 bases and J gave up 9 bases; unmatched junction bases: 13. CDR3 length: 14 residues. Germline assignment: CDR1 MDHEN and CDR2 SYDVKM. Supplemented by reference TRBV28 and TRBJ1-1, the full variable domain reads DVKVTQSSRYLVKRTGEKVFLECVQDMDHENMFWYRQDPGLGLRLIYFSYDVKMKEKGDIPEGYSVSREKKERFSLILESASTNQTSMYLCASSRPGQRKQAFFGQGTRLTVV.

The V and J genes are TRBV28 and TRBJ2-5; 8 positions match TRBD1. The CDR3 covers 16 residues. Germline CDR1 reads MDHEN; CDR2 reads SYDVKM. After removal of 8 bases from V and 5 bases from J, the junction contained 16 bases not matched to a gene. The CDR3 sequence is CASCKSVAGGGETQYF. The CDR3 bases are TGTGCCAGCTGCAAATCGGTGGCAGGGGGCGGTGAGACCCAGTACTTC.

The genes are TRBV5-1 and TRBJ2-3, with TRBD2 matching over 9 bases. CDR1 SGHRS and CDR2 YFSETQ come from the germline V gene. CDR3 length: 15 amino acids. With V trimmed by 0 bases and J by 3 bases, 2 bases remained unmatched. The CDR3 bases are TGCGCCAGCAGCTTGGAGCTAGCGGGAACAGATACGCAGTATTTT. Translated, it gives CASSLELAGTDTQYF.

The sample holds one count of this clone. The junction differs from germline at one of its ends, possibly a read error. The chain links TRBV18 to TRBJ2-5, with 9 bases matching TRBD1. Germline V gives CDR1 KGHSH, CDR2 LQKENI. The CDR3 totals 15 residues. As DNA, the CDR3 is TGTGCCAGCTCACCACCGGACAGGGGAGCAGCAGGGGTTCACTTC. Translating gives CASSPPDRGAAGVHF.

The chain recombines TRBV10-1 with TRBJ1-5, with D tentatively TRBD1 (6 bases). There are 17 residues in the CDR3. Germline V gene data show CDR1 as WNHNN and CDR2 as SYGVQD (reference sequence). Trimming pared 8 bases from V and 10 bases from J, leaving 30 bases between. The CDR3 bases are TGCGCCAGCCTCCCGACCCAGCCAAACAGGGTTCAAGGTCCCCAGCATTTT. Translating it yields CASLPTQPNRVQGPQHF.

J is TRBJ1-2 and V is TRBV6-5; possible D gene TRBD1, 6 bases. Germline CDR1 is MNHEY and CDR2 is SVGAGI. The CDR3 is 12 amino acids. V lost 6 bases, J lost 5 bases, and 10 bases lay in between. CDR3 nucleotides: TGTGCCAGCAGCAGGGGTGGATATGGCTACACCTTC. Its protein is CASSRGGYGYTF.

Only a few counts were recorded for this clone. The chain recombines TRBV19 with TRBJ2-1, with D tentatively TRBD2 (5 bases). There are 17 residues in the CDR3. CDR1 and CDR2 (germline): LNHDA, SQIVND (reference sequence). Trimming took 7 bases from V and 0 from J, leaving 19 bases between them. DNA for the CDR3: TGTGCCAGTAACTCTTTGGGCCCGGGGAGCTCCTACAATGAGCAGTTCTTC. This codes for CASNSLGPGSSYNEQFF.

CDR3 sequence (DNA): TGTGCCAGCAGCTTAGTGAGGGGGTTAAACTACGAGCAGTACTTC. Translated, it gives CASSLVRGLNYEQYF. The V gene is TRBV7-2, the J gene TRBJ2-7; D is perhaps TRBD1 (6 bases). This CDR3 is built from 15 residues. Per the germline V gene, CDR1 is SGHTA and CDR2 is FQGNSA. V was clipped by 1 base and J by 3 bases, with 13 bases between them.